This T cell receptor (beta chain) stems from a study of T-cell reconstitution after alpha-beta-depleted transplantation in children listed by TCRdb under 2016. Regarding the research as a whole: Using TCR repertoire profiling, the study followed T-cell immune reconstitution in a quantitative way in children after TCRalphabeta/CD19-depleted allogeneic hematopoietic cell transplantation.

Of note for this clonotype: No antigen is known for it. The sample holds no much larger clone one base away, and base qualities are not on file.

The label giving this sample's treatment or condition can be read as: allogeneic hematopoietic cell transplantation with graft depleted of TCRalphabeta T cells and CD19 B cells. Transplant recipients were children who received TCRalphabeta/CD19-depleted allogeneic hematopoietic cell grafts. Library preparation was by PCR. This sample was sequenced with an Illumina HiSeq 2500. TCR libraries were prepared with molecular barcoding, using unique molecular identifiers to normalize TCRbeta repertoire quantification. TCRdb reanalyzed the raw reads on its own, using fastp at Q25 for trimming and MiXCR for clone calling, and kept in-frame beta chains. Rows with one shared CDR3 protein collapse into an entry with the most common genes and DNA. Counted in this sample were 200,000 to 250,000 distinct CDR3 sequences; about 26% of them appeared once. About 2.8% of the sample goes to the ten largest clones. Overall results and qualifications from the work: The apparently early alphabetaT-cell count recovery about two months after transplant was reportedly dependent on only several hundred rapidly expanded clones derived from non-depleted graft cells. The high TCRbeta diversity at day 60 in some patients was ascribed to recipient T cells and intrathymic progenitors that had survived conditioning. Over the following months the frequencies of hyperexpanded clones went down, and after one year T-cell counts and TCRbeta diversity were mostly credited to newly produced T cells.

The TCR was taken from a girl aged 2-10 years with Fanconi anemia, due to receive a stem cell transplant. Source: PBMCs, taken before TCRalphabeta/CD19-depleted stem cell transplant.

The CDR3 reads as follows: CASSFSRATDTQYF. In nucleotide form, the sequence is TGTGCCAGCAGTTTTTCCCGGGCCACAGATACGCAGTATTTT. The chain is encoded by TRBV28 joined to TRBJ2-3, with the D gene not confidently named. CDR1 MDHEN and CDR2 SYDVKM are derived from the germline V gene. V is clipped by 3 bases and J by 2 bases, and the sequence between their germline boundaries is 9 bases long. Including cysteine and phenylalanine, the CDR3 has 14 amino acids. The only DNA kept is the CDR3, 42 bases in frame from the first base.